Listed here are 27 T cell receptor beta chains from one sample, sequenced in a study of blood T cells in healthy people across ages. For the second PCR, which ran for roughly 6 to 12 cycles, a sample-barcoded 5' primer and a J-beta primer mix were used. Using its own MiXCR run on the 5' RACE reads, TCRdb lists one record per CDR3 protein. The table includes more than 650,000 distinct CDR3 sequences, roughly 26% detected once. These data are also associated with another study on T cells of mothers and their children.

Sample: blood. The origin of the receptors is a boy aged 5-17 years in good health.

The rearrangement uses TRBV7-9 and TRBJ2-7; TRBD2 matches 9 bases. The DNA end is a closer match to TRBJ2-5, so the J assignment may be wrong. CDR1 and CDR2 (germline): SEHNR, FQNEAQ (reference sequence). The CDR3 is 17 residues long. In DNA, the CDR3 is TGTGCCAGCAGCTACCCCGTAGCGGGGGTACACCAAGAGACCCAGTACTTC. As protein: CASSYPVAGVHQETQYF.

In this sample, this clonotype turned up once. The missing conserved phenylalanine or tryptophan at the end of this CDR3 makes a read error likely. The chain recombines TRBV14 with TRBJ1-2; D perhaps matches TRBD1 (5 bases). This CDR3 region has 16 residues. The germline V gene has CDR1 SGHDN and CDR2 FVKESK. Trimming took 3 bases from V and 8 from J, leaving 22 bases between them. The CDR3 nucleotides are TGTGCCAGCAGCCAGGGAAACCCGACAGCCCCGAGAGGCTACACCCTC. Its protein product is CASSQGNPTAPRGYTL.

The chain employs TRBV24-1 and TRBJ2-3; 11 positions match TRBD2. The CDR3 loop spans 15 amino acids. Trimming cost V 3 bases and J 11 bases; bases outside gene matches: 9. Germline V gives CDR1 KGHDR, CDR2 SFDVKD. The CDR3 DNA follows: TGTGCCACCAGTGATGTGACTAGCGGGACGTTTGGGCAGTATTTT. Its protein product is CATSDVTSGTFGQYF.

This clonotype has only a few counts. This chain joins TRBV9 and TRBJ1-2; D uncertain. This CDR3 has 14 amino acids. Trimming took 0 bases from V and 1 from J, leaving 7 bases between them. Germline CDR1 and CDR2: SGDLS and YYNGEE. The CDR3 nucleotides are TGTGCCAGCAGCGTAGGAAACCGTAACTATGGCTACACCTTC. Its translation: CASSVGNRNYGYTF.

The chain is built from TRBV7-9 and TRBJ2-2; TRBD1 matches at 7 bases. The CDR3 totals 16 residues. V gave up 3 bases and J gave up 3 bases; unmatched junction bases: 7. Germline-derived CDR1 and CDR2 are SEHNR and FQNEAQ (reference sequence). CDR3 sequence reads: CASSLNRGAYTGELFF. CDR3 DNA: TGTGCCAGCAGCTTGAACAGGGGCGCGTACACCGGGGAGCTGTTTTTT.

This clonotype was found many times. The V call is TRBV7-8, the J call TRBJ2-7, with D uncertain. Trimming took 5 bases from V and 0 from J, leaving 11 bases between them. In germline, CDR1 is SGHVS, CDR2 FQNEAQ. The CDR3 extends over 14 amino acids. The CDR3 nucleotides are TGTGCCAGCAGCCCCGGACGGAACTCCTACGAGCAGTACTTC. Translating gives CASSPGRNSYEQYF.

The chain combines TRBV30 with TRBJ2-5; tentative D call: TRBD1 (6 bases). V lost 3 bases to trimming and J lost 3 bases, with 14 bases between them. This CDR3 spans 14 amino acids. CDR1 and CDR2 from the germline V gene are GTSNPN and SVGIG (reference sequence). The CDR3 DNA reads as TGTGCCTGGAGCCCCCAGGGGTGGGAAGAGACCCAGTACTTC. Its protein is CAWSPQGWEETQYF.

V and J are TRBV2 and TRBJ2-5, with TRBD1 matching over 9 bases. The V segment lost 11 bases and the J segment 4 bases; nucleotides outside the gene matches: 5. In germline, CDR1 is SNHLY, CDR2 FYNNEI. The CDR3 covers 12 residues. CDR3 sequence (DNA): TGTGCCGGTTGGACAGGGGCAGAGACCCAGTACTTC. Residues: CAGWTGAETQYF.

This clonotype was counted a few times. The chain links TRBV29-1 to TRBJ2-3; no reliable D call. This CDR3 spans 11 amino acids. The V gene's germline CDR1 is SQVTM and CDR2 ANQGSEA. Trimming pared 7 bases from V and 4 bases from J, leaving 9 bases between. The CDR3 coding sequence is TGCAGCGGCCGAGCCCCAGATACGCAGTATTTT. Translation gives CSGRAPDTQYF.

The chain joins TRBV7-9 to TRBJ2-3, with TRBD2 identical over 7 bases. V shed 5 bases, J shed 2 bases, and the junction held 7 bases outside the gene matches. The germline V gene has CDR1 SEHNR and CDR2 FQNEAQ (reference sequence). The CDR3 runs to 15 residues. CDR3 nucleotides: TGTGCCAGCAGCCGAGCGGGACCGGACACAGATACGCAGTATTTT. Protein: CASSRAGPDTDTQYF.

A remark on this clonotype: The final CDR3 position lacks the conserved phenylalanine or tryptophan, pointing to a likely read error. The chain is built from TRBV7-3 and TRBJ2-5; no clear D gene. CDR3 size: 13 residues. Germline V gives CDR1 SGHTA, CDR2 FQGTGA. V was clipped by 3 bases and J by 2 bases, with 7 bases between them. In DNA form, the CDR3 reads TGTGCCAGCAGCTTGGGATTTCAAGAGACCCAGTACCTC. This encodes CASSLGFQETQYL.

At least ten counts were recorded for this clonotype. The chain couples TRBV12-3 or TRBV12-4 to TRBJ2-6; D is unclear. The V end was cut by 7 bases, the J end by 0 bases, with 4 bases between. The CDR3 has 13 residues. The chain's CDR3 is CASTPSGANVLTF. The CDR3 nucleotides read TGTGCCAGCACCCCCTCTGGGGCCAACGTCCTGACTTTC.

This clonotype was picked up a small number of times. A junction boundary mismatches the germline segment, possibly from a read error. This chain uses TRBV29-1 with TRBJ2-3, with unresolved D. Germline-derived CDR1 and CDR2 are SQVTM and ANQGSEA. This CDR3 has 12 amino acids. Here the CDR3 reads CSVGQSTDMQYF. CDR3 nucleotides: TGCAGCGTTGGCCAGAGCACAGATATGCAGTATTTT.

The chain is built from TRBV15 and TRBJ2-5; TRBD1 matches 9 bases. The end of the DNA is better explained by TRBJ2-1, so the J call may be wrong. CDR1 LNHNV and CDR2 YYDKDF come from the germline V gene (reference sequence). This CDR3 is 17 amino acids long. The CDR3 region has the DNA TGTGCCACCAGCAGAGACTTGACAGGGGGATTATACAATGAGCAGTTCTTC. It codes for CATSRDLTGGLYNEQFF.

This clonotype was detected a few times. The gene calls are TRBV5-1 and TRBJ2-1; D ambiguous. Trimming stripped 0 bases from V and 1 base from J, with 5 bases between. Germline V gene lookup returns CDR1 SGHRS and CDR2 YFSETQ. The CDR3 spans 14 residues. The CDR3 DNA follows: TGCGCCAGCAGCTTGGCCAAATCCTACAATGAGCAGTTCTTC. This codes for CASSLAKSYNEQFF.

The CDR3 sequence: CAISEERVTPDTQYF. CDR3 nucleotides: TGTGCCATCAGCGAGGAGCGGGTCACTCCTGATACGCAGTATTTT. The chain couples TRBV10-3 to TRBJ2-3, with D possibly TRBD2 on 6 matching bases. V was pared by 6 bases and J by 6 bases, with 19 bases between. CDR1 is ENHRY, CDR2 SYGVKD, per germline. This CDR3 contains 15 residues.

The gene calls are TRBV10-3 and TRBJ1-2; possible D gene TRBD1, 5 bases. CDR1 and CDR2 from the germline V gene are ENHRY and SYGVKD. V was clipped by 2 bases and J by 1 base, with 17 bases between them. CDR3 length equals 17 residues. The CDR3 DNA reads as TGTGCCATCAGTGAGCCTATTGGGGCAGGGATTAACTATGGCTACACCTTC. Translated, it gives CAISEPIGAGINYGYTF.

The chain links TRBV30 to TRBJ2-1, with 11 bases lining up with TRBD1. The DNA end is a closer match to TRBJ2-7, so the J assignment may be wrong. CDR1 and CDR2 from the germline V gene are GTSNPN and SVGIG (reference sequence). CDR3 length: 14 residues. CDR3 in DNA: TGTGCCTGGAGTGGGGACAGGGGGACCTACGAGCAGTACTTC. It codes for CAWSGDRGTYEQYF.

This clonotype was found a few times. The junction and the germline gene differ at one end; a read error may be behind it. The J gene is TRBJ2-6, the V gene TRBV29-1; possibly TRBD1 for D (5 bases). This CDR3 is 14 amino acids long. Germline V gene data show CDR1 as SQVTM and CDR2 as ANQGSEA. CDR3: CSVDTSSGANILTF. The CDR3 DNA follows: TGCAGCGTTGATACAAGCTCTGGGGCCAACATCCTGACTTTC.

This chain uses TRBV11-3 with TRBJ2-5, with 9 bases fitting TRBD2. With the DNA end fitting TRBJ2-1 better, the J assignment may be wrong. The germline V gene encodes CDR1 SGHNT and CDR2 YENEEA. There are 16 residues in the CDR3. The CDR3 DNA follows: TGTGCCAGCAGCTTACGGCGGGGGGGTGTGGCCGATGAGCAGTTCTTC. Protein sequence: CASSLRRGGVADEQFF.

This rearrangement joins TRBV18 to TRBJ2-4, with TRBD1 matching 11 bases. This CDR3 is 15 amino acids long. The J segment lost 7 bases and the V segment lost 4 bases, leaving 6 bases of the junction unmatched. The germline V gene encodes CDR1 KGHSH and CDR2 LQKENI. The DNA for the CDR3 is TGTGCCAGCTCACGGGACAGGGGGACGGGGAACATTCAGTACTTC. Translated: CASSRDRGTGNIQYF.

This chain joins TRBV7-6 and TRBJ2-3, with 11 bases fitting TRBD2. From germline, CDR1 is SGHVS and CDR2 FNYEAQ. The CDR3 loop spans 16 amino acids. V shed 5 bases, J shed 3 bases, and the junction held 7 bases outside the gene matches. The CDR3 coding sequence is TGTGCCAGCAGCCCATATAGCGGGGGGGGGACAGATACGCAGTATTTT. Translation gives CASSPYSGGGTDTQYF.

The gene calls are TRBV11-2 and TRBJ2-7; D possibly uses TRBD1 or TRBD2 (5 bases each). CDR1 and CDR2 (germline): SGHAT, FQNNGV. The CDR3 covers 13 residues. V was pared by 5 bases and J by 6 bases, with 14 bases between. CDR3 DNA: TGTGCCAGCAGCCCCGGGACCCCTGGCGAGCAGTACTTC. Its protein product is CASSPGTPGEQYF.

This chain uses TRBV28 with TRBJ1-2; a possible D gene is TRBD1 (5 bases). Germline values: CDR1 MDHEN, CDR2 SYDVKM. Between the trimmed V and J ends, which lost 10 bases and 2 bases, there was a span of 17 bases. CDR3 size: 14 residues. The CDR3 DNA reads as TGTGCCACTTTGCTCGGGGGTCGGAACTATGGCTACACCTTC. Protein: CATLLGGRNYGYTF.

The rearrangement uses TRBV12-3 or TRBV12-4 and TRBJ2-1; D possibly uses TRBD1 or TRBD2 (5 bases each). Between the trimmed V and J ends, which lost 6 bases and 4 bases, there was a span of 19 bases. This CDR3 region has 16 residues. The CDR3 protein is CASSHLSRDRYNEQFF. The DNA of the CDR3 is TGTGCCAGCAGCCACCTAAGTCGGGACCGTTACAATGAGCAGTTCTTC.

J is TRBJ2-1 and V is TRBV14; 14 bases are shared with TRBD2. The CDR3 sequence is 16 residues long. CDR1 and CDR2 from the germline V gene are SGHDN and FVKESK. The V gene end was trimmed by 8 bases and the J gene end by 4 bases; junction bases not matched to a gene: 7. CDR3 bases: TGTGCCAGCGCCCCGGGACTAGCGGGAGTGTACAATGAGCAGTTCTTC. Translating gives CASAPGLAGVYNEQFF.

The gene calls are TRBV6-1 and TRBJ1-3, with 9 nucleotides matching TRBD1. V dropped 7 bases and J dropped 2; count of bases not matched to a gene: 24. Germline V gives CDR1 MNHNS, CDR2 SASEGT. This CDR3 comprises 21 residues. DNA for the CDR3: TGTGCCAGCACCAGAACCGGGACAGGGCTTTATGGAGGCTTGACTGGAAACACCATATATTTT. Translating gives CASTRTGTGLYGGLTGNTIYF.